The subject of this entry is one TCR beta chain. As yet, its antigen is unknown. Losses at the gene ends were 3 bases for V and 6 bases for J; bases not matched to a gene: 23. Per germline, CDR1 MNHEY and CDR2 SMNVEV (reference sequence). The CDR3 has 21 residues. The data derive from a study of T cells in Graves' hyperthyroidism and ophthalmopathy. The TCR beta CDR3 regions underwent amplification using RNA transcripts as the source. Initially, a first-round RT-PCR of the TCR CDR3 employed the HTBI primer set. Using its own MiXCR run on the multiplex PCR reads, TCRdb lists one record per CDR3 protein. The sample contains approximately 710,000 distinct CDR3 sequences, roughly a sixth of which appear only once. General study results and limits: The model forecast ophthalmopathy, anticipating it by a median around 6.9 months before onset. Blood also held most thyroid clonotypes expanded beyond 0.001.

The genes are TRBV27 and TRBJ2-1; TRBD2 agrees at 10 bases. The sequence was obtained from a man aged 45-65 years with Graves' hyperthyroidism. Input material: blood. The CDR3 nucleotides read TGTGCCAGCAGTTTTAGTATGCGGTCTAGCGGGAGTTCAGCGTTCGGCAATGAGCAGTTCTTC. This translates into CASSFSMRSSGSSAFGNEQFF.